Each of the 17 T cell receptor beta chains below was sequenced from the same sample in a study of cytomegalovirus exposure and HLA in healthy donors. Amplification used 60 Vbeta primers and 13 Jbeta primers. Measured with immunoSEQ multiplex PCR; TCRdb has only the in-frame clones, and not every one. Here the sample spans 110,000 to 150,000 clones, over 75% being singletons. Specimen: PBMCs. These receptors all come from a woman aged 30 to 39 in good health and CMV-seronegative.

V is TRBV6-1 and J is TRBJ2-7; 12 nucleotides agree with TRBD1. Per germline, CDR1 MNHNS and CDR2 SASEGT. The J segment lost 2 bases and the V segment lost 4 bases, leaving 3 bases of the junction unmatched. This CDR3 has 15 residues. This CDR3 reads CASSVGQGATYEQYF. Here the CDR3 DNA reads TGTGCCAGCAGTGTGGGACAGGGGGCCACCTACGAGCAGTACTTC.

CDR3 protein: CATSRGGADYGYTF. For the CDR3, the DNA is TGTGCCACCAGCAGAGGTGGGGCTGACTATGGCTACACCTTC. The V and J genes are TRBV15 and TRBJ1-2; the D gene is possibly TRBD1 (5 bases). The V end lost 1 base, the J end lost 3 bases, and 9 bases lay between the germline ends. The CDR3 consists of 14 residues. CDR1 is LNHNV, CDR2 YYDKDF, per germline (reference sequence).

V usage is TRBV29-1 and J usage is TRBJ2-1; 7 bases match TRBD1. CDR1 and CDR2 from the germline V gene are SQVTM and ANQGSEA. Losses at the gene ends were 4 bases for V and 4 bases for J; bases not matched to a gene: 4. CDR3 length: 13 amino acids. The CDR3 region is CSVVTQGYNEQFF. In DNA, the CDR3 is TGCAGCGTTGTCACACAGGGGTACAATGAGCAGTTCTTC.

This chain joins TRBV5-1 and TRBJ1-1; 9 bases align to TRBD1. The CDR3 has 16 amino acids. The V gene end was trimmed by 4 bases and the J gene end by 10 bases; junction bases not matched to a gene: 17. Germline CDR1 and CDR2: SGHRS and YFSETQ. The CDR3 bases are TGCGCCAGCAGCCCCCGGACGGGACAGGGCTTCTTAGGAGCTTTCTTT. Its protein product is CASSPRTGQGFLGAFF. Looking up the rest from reference TRBV5-1 and TRBJ1-1 gives the full variable domain: KAGVTQTPRYLIKTRGQQVTLSCSPISGHRSVSWYQQTPGQGLQFLFEYFSETQRNKGNFPGRFSGRQFSNSRSEMNVSTLELGDSALYLCASSPRTGQGFLGAFFGQGTRLTVV.

This clone was recorded only once. The chain employs TRBV19 and TRBJ2-3; 8 bases match TRBD2. V was clipped by 7 bases and J by 6 bases; unmatched bases: 6. CDR3 length equals 13 residues. Per the germline V gene, CDR1 is LNHDA and CDR2 is SQIVND (reference sequence). CDR3: CASTFAGGDTQYF. CDR3 bases: TGTGCCAGTACCTTCGCGGGAGGCGATACGCAGTATTTT.

The chain is built from TRBV19 and TRBJ2-7, with 10 bases fitting TRBD2. V shed 3 bases, J shed 4 bases, and the junction held 6 bases outside the gene matches. This CDR3 region has 15 residues. Germline CDR1 is LNHDA and CDR2 is SQIVND (reference sequence). CDR3 sequence reads: CASSIPGLARYEQYF. The CDR3 DNA is TGTGCCAGTAGTATCCCGGGACTAGCGAGATACGAGCAGTACTTC.

The genes are TRBV14 and TRBJ2-7; TRBD1 matches 8 bases. The CDR3 is 15 residues long. CDR1 is SGHDN, CDR2 FVKESK, per germline. J was trimmed by 6 bases and V by 4 bases; bases with no gene match: 11. In DNA form, the CDR3 reads TGTGCCAGCAGCCGAGTACAGGGGGAAAGGGGCGAGCAGTACTTC. This translates into CASSRVQGERGEQYF.

This sequence joins TRBV9 and TRBJ2-5; TRBD2 aligns across 14 bases. CDR3 length equals 17 residues. CDR1 is SGDLS, CDR2 YYNGEE, per germline. Unmatched junction bases numbered 11, after V lost 3 bases and J lost 7 bases. The CDR3: CASSGSLTSGGASTQYF. CDR3 coding DNA: TGTGCCAGCAGCGGAAGCCTGACTAGCGGGGGGGCGTCGACCCAGTACTTC.

This clone was recorded a few times. The J gene is TRBJ1-2, the V gene TRBV27; D unclear. Germline V lookup: CDR1 MNHEY, CDR2 SMNVEV (reference sequence). V was cut by 3 bases and J by 6 bases, with 14 bases left in between. CDR3 length: 14 residues. The CDR3 spells CASSLRISADGYTF. In nucleotides, the CDR3 is TGTGCCAGCAGTTTGCGGATTTCGGCGGATGGCTACACCTTC.

The chain couples TRBV6-5 to TRBJ2-7, with 10 positions matching TRBD1. The CDR3 spans 16 residues. Unmatched junction bases numbered 6, after V lost 2 bases and J lost 2 bases. Germline-derived CDR1 and CDR2 are MNHEY and SVGAGI. CDR3 sequence: CASSYTTGTGAYEQYF. The DNA for the CDR3 is TGTGCCAGCAGTTACACAACCGGGACAGGGGCCTACGAGCAGTACTTC.

The sample holds a few counts of this clone. Here the CDR3 DNA reads TGCAGCGGGCAGGGCCCCAACACCATATATTTT. Its translation: CSGQGPNTIYF. The chain recombines TRBV29-1 with TRBJ1-3; TRBD1 might be the D (5 bases). Germline V CDR1 and CDR2: SQVTM, ANQGSEA. The CDR3 sequence is 11 residues long. Trimming stripped 7 bases from V and 7 bases from J, with 11 bases between. Combining the CDR3 with reference TRBV29-1 and TRBJ1-3 gives the whole variable domain SAVISQKPSRDICQRGTSLTIQCQVDSQVTMMFWYRQQPGQSLTLIATANQGSEATYESGFVIDKFPISRPNLTFSTLTVSNMSPEDSSIYLCSGQGPNTIYFGEGSWLTVV.

This clone was recorded once. The chain carries TRBV2 and TRBJ2-4, with TRBD1 matching over 7 bases. This CDR3 has 15 amino acids. Trimming cost V 9 bases and J 10 bases; bases outside gene matches: 18. Germline lookup yields CDR1 SNHLY and CDR2 FYNNEI. CDR3 region: CASRDSFLSKGIQYF. CDR3 DNA sequence: TGTGCCAGTCGGGACAGTTTTCTGTCAAAAGGTATTCAGTACTTC.

The rearrangement joins TRBV4-1 to TRBJ2-5; possible D gene TRBD2, 6 bases. V was clipped by 0 bases and J by 9 bases, with 14 bases between them. Germline values: CDR1 MGHRA, CDR2 YSYEKL. CDR3 size: 14 residues. CDR3 in amino acids: CASSQEGWEAPQYF. The CDR3 bases are TGCGCCAGCAGCCAAGAAGGTTGGGAGGCGCCCCAGTACTTC.

V gene TRBV28 combines with J gene TRBJ1-1; D unresolved. Germline V gene data show CDR1 as MDHEN and CDR2 as SYDVKM. This CDR3 is built from 13 residues. V lost 7 bases, J lost 5 bases, and 14 bases lay in between. Here the CDR3 reads CASTLTGWTEAFF. As DNA, the CDR3 is TGTGCCAGCACCCTAACGGGGTGGACTGAAGCTTTCTTT.

The chain combines TRBV29-1 with TRBJ2-2; 12 nucleotides match TRBD2. The J segment lost 6 bases and the V segment lost 2 bases, leaving 10 bases of the junction unmatched. Germline V gene lookup returns CDR1 SQVTM and CDR2 ANQGSEA. The CDR3 consists of 17 residues. CDR3 coding DNA: TGCAGCGTTGAAAGGCCTAGCGGGGGGGCCGGGGCCGGGGAGCTGTTTTTT. Protein product: CSVERPSGGAGAGELFF.

A few counts support this clone. This chain uses TRBV18 with TRBJ2-2, with 10 bases matching TRBD2. With V trimmed by 4 bases and J by 1 base, 9 bases remained unmatched. There are 18 residues in the CDR3. The germline V gene encodes CDR1 KGHSH and CDR2 LQKENI. The CDR3 is CASSRRPSGGQNTGELFF. The CDR3 DNA is TGTGCCAGCTCACGAAGACCTAGCGGGGGCCAGAACACCGGGGAGCTGTTTTTT.

The chain has TRBV25-1 and TRBJ2-7; D perhaps matches TRBD2 (6 bases). CDR1 and CDR2 (germline): MGHDK, SYGVNS. Trimming took 3 bases from V and 3 from J, leaving 15 bases between them. The CDR3 is 15 residues long. The DNA for the CDR3 is TGTGCCAGCAGTGACCCTCAAGGACTACACTACGAGCAGTACTTC. The encoded protein is CASSDPQGLHYEQYF.